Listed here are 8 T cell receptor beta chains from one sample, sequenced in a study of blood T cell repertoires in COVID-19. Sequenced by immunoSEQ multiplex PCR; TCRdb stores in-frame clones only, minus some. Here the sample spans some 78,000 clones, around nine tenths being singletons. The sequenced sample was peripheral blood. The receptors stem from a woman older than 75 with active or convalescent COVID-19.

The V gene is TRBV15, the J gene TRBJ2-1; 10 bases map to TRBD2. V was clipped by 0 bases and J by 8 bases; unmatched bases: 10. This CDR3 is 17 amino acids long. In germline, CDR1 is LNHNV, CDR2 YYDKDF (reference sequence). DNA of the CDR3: TGTGCCACCAGCAGAGATCGCGCTAGCGGGGGAGGGGATGAGCAGTTCTTC. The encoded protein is CATSRDRASGGGDEQFF.

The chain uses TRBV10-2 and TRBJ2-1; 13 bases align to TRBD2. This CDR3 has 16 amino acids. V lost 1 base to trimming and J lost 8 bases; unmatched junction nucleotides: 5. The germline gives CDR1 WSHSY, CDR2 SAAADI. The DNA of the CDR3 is TGCGCCAGCAGTGAGTGGACTAGCGGGAGTAGACATGAGCAGTTCTTC. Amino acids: CASSEWTSGSRHEQFF.

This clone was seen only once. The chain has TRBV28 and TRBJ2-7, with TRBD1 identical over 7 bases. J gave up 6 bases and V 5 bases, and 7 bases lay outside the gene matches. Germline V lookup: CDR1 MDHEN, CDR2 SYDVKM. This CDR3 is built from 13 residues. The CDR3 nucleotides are TGTGCCAGCAGTATGACAGGGTCACCCGAGCAGTACTTC. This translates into CASSMTGSPEQYF.

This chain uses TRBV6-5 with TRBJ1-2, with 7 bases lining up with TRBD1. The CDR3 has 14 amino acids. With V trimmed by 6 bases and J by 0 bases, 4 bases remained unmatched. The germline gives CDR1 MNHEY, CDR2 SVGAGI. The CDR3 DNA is TGTGCCAGCAGGAGGACAGGCTCTAACTATGGCTACACCTTC. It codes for CASRRTGSNYGYTF.

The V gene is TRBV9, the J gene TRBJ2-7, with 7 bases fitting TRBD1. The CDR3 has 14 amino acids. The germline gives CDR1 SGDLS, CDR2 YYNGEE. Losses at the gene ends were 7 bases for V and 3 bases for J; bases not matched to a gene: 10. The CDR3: CASAPGQSVYEQYF. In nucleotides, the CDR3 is TGTGCCAGCGCACCGGGACAGAGCGTCTACGAGCAGTACTTC.

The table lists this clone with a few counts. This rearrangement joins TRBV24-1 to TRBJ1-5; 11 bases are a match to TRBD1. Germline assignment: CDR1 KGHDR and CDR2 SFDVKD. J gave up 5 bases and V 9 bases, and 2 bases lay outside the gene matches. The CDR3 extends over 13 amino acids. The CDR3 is CATGDRGYQPQHF. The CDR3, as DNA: TGTGCCACCGGGGACAGGGGGTATCAGCCCCAGCATTTT.

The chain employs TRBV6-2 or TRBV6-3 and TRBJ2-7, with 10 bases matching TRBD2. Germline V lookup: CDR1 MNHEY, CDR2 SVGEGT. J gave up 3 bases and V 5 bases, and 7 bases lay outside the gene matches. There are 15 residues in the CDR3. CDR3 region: CASSARTSGYYEQYF. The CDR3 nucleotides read TGTGCCAGCAGTGCGAGGACTAGCGGTTACTACGAGCAGTACTTC.

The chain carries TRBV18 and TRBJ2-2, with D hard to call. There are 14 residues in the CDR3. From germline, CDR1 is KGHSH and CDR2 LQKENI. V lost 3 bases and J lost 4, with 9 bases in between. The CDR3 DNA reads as TGTGCCAGCTCACCCAGGCAAGGCACCGGGGAGCTGTTTTTT. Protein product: CASSPRQGTGELFF.